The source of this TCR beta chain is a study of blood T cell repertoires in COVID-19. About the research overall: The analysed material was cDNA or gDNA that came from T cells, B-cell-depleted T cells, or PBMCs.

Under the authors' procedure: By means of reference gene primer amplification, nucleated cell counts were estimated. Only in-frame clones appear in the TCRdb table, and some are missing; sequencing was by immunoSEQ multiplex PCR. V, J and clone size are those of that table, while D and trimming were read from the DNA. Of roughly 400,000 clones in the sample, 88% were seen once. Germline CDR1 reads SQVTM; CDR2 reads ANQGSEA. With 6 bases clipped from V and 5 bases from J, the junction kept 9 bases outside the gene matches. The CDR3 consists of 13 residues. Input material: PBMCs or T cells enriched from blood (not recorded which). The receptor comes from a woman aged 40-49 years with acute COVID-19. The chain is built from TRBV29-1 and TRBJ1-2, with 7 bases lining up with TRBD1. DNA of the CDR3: TGCAGCGTAAACGTCGACAGGGAGTATGGCTACACCTTC. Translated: CSVNVDREYGYTF.